The T cell receptor beta chain under discussion was sequenced for a study of OX40 agonist ivuxolimab in advanced cancers. Sequenced by immunoSEQ multiplex PCR; TCRdb stores in-frame clones only, minus some. The sample lists tens of thousands of clones, 90% occurring once. This CDR3 is 15 amino acids long. With V trimmed by 3 bases and J by 7 bases, 7 bases remained unmatched. The germline CDR1 and CDR2 sequences are LNHDA and SQIVND (reference sequence). Sequences were derived from CD4+ or CD8+ T cells sorted from blood, sampled in a trial of the OX40 agonist ivuxolimab. The receptor's source is an adult with an advanced solid tumor such as melanoma, head and neck, liver or kidney cancer. The rearrangement uses TRBV19 and TRBJ1-4; 8 bases are a match to TRBD1. In nucleotides, the CDR3 is TGTGCCAGTAGTATTGGGGCAGGGGGCGGTGAAAAACTGTTTTTT. Amino acids: CASSIGAGGGEKLFF.